This T cell receptor (beta chain) was observed in a study of metastatic and nonmetastatic thyroid tumors (dated by TCRdb to the early 2020s). Study-wide context: Repertoires from peripheral blood and from tumor or nodule tissue samples of malignant and benign thyroid patients were compared. Overall study outcomes, separate from this receptor: In both blood and tumor samples, malignant tumors were reported to have significantly higher TCR beta diversity than benign nodules.

No treatment had been received by any patient before thyroid surgery. Using T-cell receptor beta sequencing, the researchers looked back retrospectively at clinical samples from patients, gathered between about 2011 and 2018. This clone was observed at least ten times. No cognate antigen has been identified for it. No base qualities exist here, and no much larger clone lies one base off it. Reading from cysteine to phenylalanine, the CDR3 counts 15 amino acids. Only the CDR3 portion is preserved as DNA: 45 bases, with reading frame beginning at the first base. CDR1 and CDR2, looked up from the germline V gene, are SNHLY and FYNNEI. V is cut by 3 bases and J by 2 bases, and the space between the germline ends is 12 bases. Library generation was performed with PCR. TCRdb names Illumina HiSeq 4000 as the instrument used. High-throughput sequencing was used to profile the CDR3 region of the TCR beta-chain in every patient. The authors' analysis ran thus. Drawing on CDR3 differences between clinicopathological groups, the researchers built a classifier meant to tell apart patients with distant-metastatic papillary thyroid cancer. The Shannon index was used to measure repertoire diversity, and the Morisita-Horn index was used to measure how similar tumor and blood repertoires were. TCRdb's own reprocessing of the public reads used fastp at Q25 and MiXCR and kept productive beta chains. The V and J calls here are based on TCRdb, not the publication. The sample profile shows approximately 30,000 clones; 16% of them were found once. Around 3.1% of the sample goes to the ten largest clones.

The clonotype was recovered from a female donor with papillary thyroid cancer or a benign thyroid nodule (not recorded which). Some clones in this sample may be carry-over from other donors' samples. Source material: blood. The chain is made from TRBV2 and TRBJ2-3; perhaps TRBD1 is the D gene, with 7 bases matching. The nucleotide sequence reads TGTGCCAGCAGTGAGGAGGGACAGATCACAGATACGCAGTATTTT. Its protein reads: CASSEEGQITDTQYF.